This T cell receptor beta chain was profiled in a study of shared clonotypes between healthy human individuals. Study-level information: A few men and a couple of women, aged 18 to 49, were donors.

In the original processing: ImmunoSEQ output held junction-only sequences without quality scores, so filtering differed. Some clones are missing from TCRdb's copy, which holds only in-frame ones; the method was immunoSEQ multiplex PCR. That table supplies the V and J calls and clone size; D and trimming were determined from the DNA. The sample carries roughly 500,000 clones, 70% to 80% recorded once. Study results and caveats: The study drew on few donors, limiting represented genetic and exposure-history diversity.

Worth noting for this clone: The target antigen is unknown.

Each unsorted sample relied on 100 million or so PBMCs as its source of genomic DNA. In germline, CDR1 is SQVTM, CDR2 ANQGSEA. The ends were cut back, 4 bases at V and 9 bases at J, with 15 bases in the middle. The CDR3 spans 12 residues. The sequencing sample was made of PBMCs. The chain uses TRBV29-1 and TRBJ2-5; D is undetermined. The sequence derives from a woman in her 40s in good health. Some clones in this sample may be carry-over from other donors' samples. The CDR3 region is CSVGILTESQYF. In DNA, the CDR3 is TGCAGCGTTGGGATTTTGACGGAGTCCCAGTACTTC.